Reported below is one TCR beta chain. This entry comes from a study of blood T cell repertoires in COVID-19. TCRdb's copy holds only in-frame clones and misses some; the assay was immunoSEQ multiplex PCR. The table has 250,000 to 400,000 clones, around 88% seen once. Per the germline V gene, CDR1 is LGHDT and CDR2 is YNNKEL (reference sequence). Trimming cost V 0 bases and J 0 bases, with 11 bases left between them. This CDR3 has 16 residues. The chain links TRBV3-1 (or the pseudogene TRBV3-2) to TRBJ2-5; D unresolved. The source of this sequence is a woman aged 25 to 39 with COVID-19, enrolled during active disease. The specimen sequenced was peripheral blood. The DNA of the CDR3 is TGTGCCAGCAGCCAAGATTGGAGACGAAACCAAGAGACCCAGTACTTC. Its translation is CASSQDWRRNQETQYF.